The next 7 T cell receptor beta chains were all read from a single sample in a study of shared clonotypes between healthy human individuals. Positively selected for CCR7, the CD45RO-negative cells used as naive CD8 cells excluded terminally differentiated effector memory CD45RA+ cells. Using immunoSEQ multiplex PCR, the repertoire was profiled, and TCRdb retains in-frame clones only, with some absent. The profile shows around 2,100,000 clones, about 95% of them singletons. The specimen was naive CD8+ T cells sorted from blood. The receptors were sampled from a man between 18 and 29 years old in good health.

For the CDR3, the DNA is TGTGCCATCAGTGAGTCGAGCGGAGATTGGGGAGATACGCAGTATTTT. Translating it yields CAISESSGDWGDTQYF. The V and J genes are TRBV10-3 and TRBJ2-3; D is possibly TRBD2 (5 bases). Germline V gene data show CDR1 as ENHRY and CDR2 as SYGVKD. This CDR3 has 16 amino acids. Trimming pared 0 bases from V and 5 bases from J, leaving 15 bases between.

V and J are TRBV11-2 and TRBJ1-2; D gene ambiguous. V shed 5 bases and J shed 0 bases, with 7 bases lying between them. Germline V gives CDR1 SGHAT, CDR2 FQNNGV. This CDR3 has 13 residues. The CDR3 bases are TGTGCCAGCAGCGACGGGACTAACTATGGCTACACCTTC. It encodes CASSDGTNYGYTF.

The rearrangement uses TRBV28 and TRBJ1-3; D uncertain. From germline, CDR1 is MDHEN and CDR2 SYDVKM. With 0 bases removed from V and 2 bases from J, the gap between germline ends came to 2 bases. The CDR3 runs to 13 residues. The CDR3 bases are TGTGCCAGCAGTTTATGGACTGGAAACACCATATATTTT. Translation: CASSLWTGNTIYF.

The V call is TRBV6-1, the J call TRBJ1-3, with D perhaps TRBD1 (6 bases). V was trimmed by 1 base and J by 2 bases, leaving 12 bases between them. Looked up from germline, CDR1 is MNHNS and CDR2 is SASEGT. The CDR3 is made up of 16 amino acids. CDR3 sequence reads: CASSEVWEGAGNTIYF. CDR3 sequence (DNA): TGTGCCAGCAGTGAAGTTTGGGAGGGGGCTGGAAACACCATATATTTT.

The chain carries TRBV15 and TRBJ1-5; D is undetermined. CDR1 LNHNV and CDR2 YYDKDF come from the germline V gene (reference sequence). V was shortened by 4 bases and J by 7 bases, with 8 bases between the two germline ends. The CDR3 runs 12 residues. The CDR3 is CATSTSGQPQHF. The DNA for the CDR3 is TGTGCCACCAGCACCAGCGGGCAGCCCCAGCATTTT.

The chain employs TRBV4-1 and TRBJ2-7; TRBD1 is a possible D gene (7 bases). Trimming pared 4 bases from V and 2 bases from J, leaving 18 bases between. Germline values: CDR1 MGHRA, CDR2 YSYEKL. CDR3 length: 16 residues. This CDR3 reads CASSLAAGTATYEQYF. DNA for the CDR3: TGCGCCAGCAGCCTAGCGGCCGGGACAGCTACCTACGAGCAGTACTTC.

V usage is TRBV4-1 and J usage is TRBJ1-5; 9 nucleotides line up with TRBD1. From germline, CDR1 is MGHRA and CDR2 YSYEKL. Trimming cost V 3 bases and J 3 bases; bases outside gene matches: 6. CDR3 length equals 16 residues. The CDR3 DNA reads as TGCGCCAGCAGCCACCGGACAGGGGCGGACAATCAGCCCCAGCATTTT. Translated, it gives CASSHRTGADNQPQHF.